Following are 20 T cell receptor beta chains from one sample sequenced in a study of blood T cell repertoires in COVID-19 (dated by TCRdb to 2018 to 2021). The method behind the library was the immunoSEQ multiplex PCR assay. TCRdb's version of the immuneACCESS table is confined to in-frame rearrangements and falls short of the full clone set. An unresolved V gene accounts for under half of the shortfall where checked; the remainder is of unknown origin. Here the sample has over 300,000 clones; about 82% occur a single time. Of the sample, around 7.2% is held by the ten largest clones. Material: peripheral blood. The receptors were sampled from a human donor in a cohort sampled during active COVID-19.

The rearrangement joins TRBV29-1 to TRBJ2-4; 9 bases map to TRBD1. CDR3 size: 15 residues. The trim removed 3 bases at V and 0 bases at J, leaving 3 bases unmatched. CDR1 and CDR2 from the germline V gene are SQVTM and ANQGSEA. The CDR3 bases are TGCAGCGTTGACGGGACAGGGAAAGCCAAAAACATTCAGTACTTC. It yields the protein CSVDGTGKAKNIQYF.

V usage is TRBV5-8 and J usage is TRBJ2-7; 10 positions agree with TRBD1. The CDR3 runs to 15 residues. Trimming removed 5 bases from V and 3 bases from J; junction bases left unmatched: 8. Germline CDR1 reads SGHTS; CDR2 reads YDEGEE. The CDR3 loop reads CASRPGTGAYYEQYF. The DNA of the CDR3 is TGTGCCAGCAGACCCGGGACAGGGGCCTACTACGAGCAGTACTTC.

This sequence joins TRBV3-1 (or the pseudogene TRBV3-2) and TRBJ1-6; D may be TRBD1 (6 bases). Germline values: CDR1 LGHDT, CDR2 YNNKEL (reference sequence). V lost 1 base, J lost 9 bases, and 10 bases lay in between. CDR3 length equals 14 residues. The CDR3 loop is CASSQGQASSPLHF. The CDR3 DNA follows: TGTGCCAGCAGCCAAGGACAGGCTTCTTCACCCCTCCACTTT.

This chain joins TRBV2 and TRBJ2-2; 7 bases map to TRBD2. Per germline, CDR1 SNHLY and CDR2 FYNNEI. This CDR3 comprises 14 residues. V lost 0 bases, J lost 6 bases, and 1 base stayed unmatched. CDR3 loop: CASSEAGLAGELFF. CDR3 bases: TGTGCCAGCAGTGAAGCCGGACTAGCCGGGGAGCTGTTTTTT.

The CDR3 bases are TGTGCCAGCAGTGCCCGGCGGGGCGAGGGAAAACTGTTTTTT. It yields the protein CASSARRGEGKLFF. The chain has TRBV6-1 and TRBJ1-4, with D tentatively TRBD1 (5 bases). The germline V and J ends were trimmed by 4 bases and 10 bases, with 16 bases remaining between them. This CDR3 has 14 amino acids. Germline V gene data show CDR1 as MNHNS and CDR2 as SASEGT.

The CDR3 region is CASSDGQLNTEAFF. DNA of the CDR3: TGTGCCAGCAGTGATGGACAATTGAACACTGAAGCTTTCTTT. V usage is TRBV6-4 and J usage is TRBJ1-1, with D perhaps TRBD1 (5 bases). The V gene lost 3 bases and the J gene lost 0 bases, with 8 bases spanning the gap. Germline CDR1 and CDR2: MRHNA and SNTAGT. The length of the CDR3 is 14 residues.

V and J are TRBV7-6 and TRBJ2-2, with D possibly TRBD2 on 6 matching bases. Germline V gene sequence: CDR1 SGHVS, CDR2 FNYEAQ. V was pared by 4 bases and J by 4 bases, with 13 bases between. The CDR3 covers 15 residues. The CDR3 nucleotides read TGTGCCAGCAGCTGGGGACTCCCCAGCACCGGGGAGCTGTTTTTT. This gives the protein CASSWGLPSTGELFF. The whole variable domain, remainder taken from reference TRBV7-6 and TRBJ2-2, is GAGVSQSPRYKVTKRGQDVALRCDPISGHVSLYWYRQALGQGPEFLTYFNYEAQQDKSGLPNDRFSAERPEGSISTLTIQRTEQRDSAMYRCASSWGLPSTGELFFGEGSRLTVL.

The table lists this clone with a count of one. The chain joins TRBV14 to TRBJ2-7; D gene uncertain. Germline V CDR1 and CDR2: SGHDN, FVKESK. The CDR3 covers 13 residues. Between the trimmed V and J ends, which lost 2 bases and 3 bases, there was a span of 8 bases. CDR3 region: CASSQIPSYEQYF. The DNA of the CDR3 is TGTGCCAGCAGCCAAATACCTAGCTACGAGCAGTACTTC. The whole variable domain, remainder taken from reference TRBV14 and TRBJ2-7, is EAGVTQFPSHSVIEKGQTVTLRCDPISGHDNLYWYRRVMGKEIKFLLHFVKESKQDESGMPNNRFLAERTGGTYSTLKVQPAELEDSGVYFCASSQIPSYEQYFGPGTRLTVT.

The chain uses TRBV19 and TRBJ2-7, with TRBD2 as a possible D gene (5 bases). V was pared by 6 bases and J by 3 bases, with 6 bases between. CDR3 length: 11 residues. Germline V gene sequence: CDR1 LNHDA, CDR2 SQIVND (reference sequence). The CDR3 DNA follows: TGTGCCAGTAGACGGGGCTACGAGCAGTACTTC. It specifies CASRRGYEQYF.

This rearrangement joins TRBV30 to TRBJ1-2; 11 positions match TRBD1. The V gene's germline CDR1 is GTSNPN and CDR2 SVGIG (reference sequence). The junction had 7 bases not matched to a gene; V was cut back by 3 bases and J by 7 bases. CDR3 length equals 14 residues. The CDR3 region is CAWSKDRGQGGYTF. In nucleotides, the CDR3 is TGTGCCTGGAGCAAGGACAGGGGGCAGGGTGGCTACACCTTC.

The chain employs TRBV6-4 and TRBJ2-3, with 8 nucleotides matching TRBD2. This CDR3 spans 16 amino acids. Germline V gene lookup returns CDR1 MRHNA and CDR2 SNTAGT. With 6 bases clipped from V and 4 bases from J, the junction kept 12 bases outside the gene matches. The CDR3 protein is CASSHLVAGGPDTQYF. The CDR3 DNA is TGTGCCAGCAGCCACTTAGTGGCGGGGGGTCCAGATACGCAGTATTTT.

The rearrangement joins TRBV7-2 to TRBJ1-2; D may be TRBD1 (5 bases). Trimming shortened V by 0 bases and J by 5 bases, and 16 bases separated the two germline ends. This CDR3 has 16 amino acids. Germline V lookup: CDR1 SGHTA, CDR2 FQGNSA. Here the CDR3 DNA reads TGTGCCAGCAGCTTAGCCCGGACAAAGCCTACGTATGGCTACACCTTC. It specifies CASSLARTKPTYGYTF.

The chain is built from TRBV6-5 and TRBJ2-5; a possible D gene is TRBD1 (5 bases). The CDR3 totals 15 residues. CDR1 and CDR2 from the germline V gene are MNHEY and SVGAGI. V was cut by 5 bases and J by 2 bases, with 15 bases left in between. The CDR3 coding sequence is TGTGCCAGCAGTACCTCGACAGCGTGGCAAGAGACCCAGTACTTC. It encodes CASSTSTAWQETQYF.

The chain recombines TRBV6-5 with TRBJ2-7, with D unresolved. The CDR3 length is 14 residues. With 2 bases removed from V and 0 bases from J, the gap between germline ends came to 8 bases. CDR1 and CDR2 (germline): MNHEY, SVGAGI. The chain's CDR3 is CASSYDDTSYEQYF. The CDR3 DNA is TGTGCCAGCAGTTACGACGACACCTCCTACGAGCAGTACTTC.

The rearrangement links TRBV10-1 to TRBJ1-6; 8 bases align to TRBD1. Germline-derived CDR1 and CDR2 are WNHNN and SYGVQD (reference sequence). This CDR3 has 15 amino acids. V was pared by 5 bases and J by 10 bases, with 10 bases of the junction left unmatched. Here the CDR3 DNA reads TGCGCCAGCAGTTTGGGGACAGGAAAAGAGTCACCCCTCCACTTT. Protein sequence: CASSLGTGKESPLHF.

This chain connects TRBV20-1 to TRBJ1-2, with 7 bases aligning to TRBD1. This CDR3 spans 14 amino acids. CDR1 is DFQATT and CDR2 is SNEGSKA in the germline V gene (reference sequence). The V gene end was trimmed by 3 bases and the J gene end by 2 bases; junction bases not matched to a gene: 6. The CDR3: CSASTGADNYGYTF. CDR3 nucleotide sequence: TGCAGTGCTAGTACAGGGGCTGACAACTATGGCTACACCTTC.

The V call is TRBV19, the J call TRBJ2-1, with 12 positions matching TRBD1. V was clipped by 3 bases and J by 1 base; unmatched bases: 10. Germline V gives CDR1 LNHDA, CDR2 SQIVND (reference sequence). The CDR3 contains 19 residues. The DNA of the CDR3 is TGTGCCAGTAGTATTAGGGGACAGGGGGCGATTGGATCCTACAATGAGCAGTTCTTC. Protein: CASSIRGQGAIGSYNEQFF.

The chain recombines TRBV27 with TRBJ2-7; 7 bases fit TRBD1. The CDR3 consists of 15 residues. CDR1 is MNHEY, CDR2 SMNVEV, per germline (reference sequence). V was clipped by 2 bases and J by 2 bases; unmatched bases: 6. The CDR3, as DNA: TGTGCCAGCAGTTTAACCCGGACAGGAACCTACGAGCAGTACTTC. Its translation is CASSLTRTGTYEQYF.

This clone was counted between two and nine times. The chain has TRBV6-5 and TRBJ1-2, with D maybe TRBD1 (6 bases). V dropped 4 bases and J dropped 4 bases, with 16 bases sitting between them. The germline V gene has CDR1 MNHEY and CDR2 SVGAGI. This CDR3 spans 15 amino acids. DNA of the CDR3: TGTGCCAGCAGTTTATTAGTACAGGGATTCTATGGCTACACCTTC. It translates to CASSLLVQGFYGYTF.

The J gene is TRBJ1-5, the V gene TRBV7-3, with unresolved D. Trimming shortened V by 4 bases and J by 6 bases, and 10 bases separated the two germline ends. Germline loops: CDR1 SGHTA, CDR2 FQGTGA. CDR3 length equals 13 residues. The CDR3 DNA reads as TGTGCCAGCAGCTCAGTTGGCGGTCAGCCCCAGCATTTT. It translates to CASSSVGGQPQHF.